This paragraph covers one TCR beta chain sequence. What it binds is not known. This specimen belongs to a study of shared clonotypes between healthy human individuals. Broader study findings: The sampled material consisted only of blood, and tissue repertoires are likely to differ.

Recent acute infections and vaccinations were absent in the healthy HIV-negative adult donors. The germline V and J ends were trimmed by 7 bases and 0 bases, with 18 bases remaining between them. Germline V gives CDR1 MDHEN, CDR2 SYDVKM. The CDR3 totals 16 residues. Deep-level settings were used for running the assay. The method was immunoSEQ multiplex PCR; TCRdb's version includes in-frame clones alone and lacks a portion of them. The profile shows roughly 680,000 clones, approximately 77% of them singletons. The TCR sequence derives from a woman aged 30 to 39 in good health. The J gene is TRBJ1-2, the V gene TRBV28; no reliable D call. Input material: memory CD4+ T cells sorted from blood. Subset: CD45RA-negative fraction. CDR3 sequence reads: CASTVRALATNYGYTF. CDR3 DNA sequence: TGTGCCAGCACAGTTCGGGCTCTAGCGACTAACTATGGCTACACCTTC.